This entry lists 13 T cell receptor beta chains sequenced from one sample in a study of regulatory T cells in long-lasting Graves disease. Sample time point: newly diagnosed GD, antithyroid drugs for less than 3 months. The TCR library was made from RNA extracted from PBMCs. iRepertoire HTBI primers and Arm-PCR of CDR3 regions built TCR beta libraries. TCRdb re-analysed the multiplex PCR reads in MiXCR, keeping a single row per CDR3 protein. The table shows 400,000 to 650,000 distinct CDR3 sequences, with about 16% occurring only once. This sample also belongs to another study, concerning T cells in Graves' hyperthyroidism and ophthalmopathy.

The sequencing here drew on peripheral blood mononuclear cells (PBMCs), taken at new diagnosis, from a patient treated with antithyroid drugs. All receptors derive from a woman between 40 and 65 years old with Graves disease.

The genes are TRBV6-1 and TRBJ1-2, with 7 bases that match TRBD1. CDR3 length equals 15 residues. The trim removed 6 bases at V and 4 bases at J, leaving 11 bases unmatched. Germline CDR1 MNHNS, CDR2 SASEGT. The chain's CDR3 is CASSSRDSASYGYTF. For the CDR3, the DNA is TGTGCCAGCAGCTCCCGGGACAGCGCCAGCTATGGCTACACCTTC.

This clonotype appeared many times. This chain uses TRBV27 with TRBJ1-5; the D gene is possibly TRBD1 (5 bases). The V gene lost 5 bases and the J gene lost 2 bases, with 10 bases spanning the gap. The CDR3 length is 14 residues. CDR1 is MNHEY, CDR2 SMNVEV, per germline (reference sequence). CDR3 nucleotides: TGTGCCAGCAGTAGGGGTATCGGCAATCAGCCCCAGCATTTT. This translates into CASSRGIGNQPQHF.

The rearrangement joins TRBV10-1 to TRBJ2-1; the match to TRBD2 covers 8 bases. The germline V gene has CDR1 WNHNN and CDR2 SYGVQD (reference sequence). V lost 6 bases to trimming and J lost 4 bases; unmatched junction nucleotides: 5. The CDR3 is 14 amino acids. CDR3: CASSGGALYNEQFF. In nucleotides, the CDR3 is TGCGCCAGCAGCGGGGGGGCCTTGTACAATGAGCAGTTCTTC.

In this sample, this clonotype turned up many times. The rearrangement joins TRBV6-1 to TRBJ1-1, with D unclear. Germline CDR1 is MNHNS and CDR2 is SASEGT. The CDR3 covers 13 residues. Between the trimmed V and J ends, which lost 1 base and 7 bases, there was a span of 10 bases. The CDR3, as DNA: TGTGCCAGCAGTGAAGACAGAGCAATTGAAGCTTTCTTT. Amino acids: CASSEDRAIEAFF.

The rearrangement joins TRBV19 to TRBJ1-1, with TRBD1 identical over 7 bases. V trimming: 10 bases; J trimming: 2 bases; junction bases outside the gene matches: 13. Germline V lookup: CDR1 LNHDA, CDR2 SQIVND (reference sequence). The CDR3 sequence is 15 residues long. CDR3: CATRQGVLLNTEAFF. Written as DNA, the CDR3 is TGTGCCACCCGACAGGGTGTTCTTCTAAACACTGAAGCTTTCTTT.

This clonotype was seen ten or more times. V is TRBV11-2 and J is TRBJ2-3; 9 nucleotides match TRBD1. This CDR3 spans 17 amino acids. CDR1 and CDR2 (germline): SGHAT, FQNNGV. Germline trimming cut 2 bases from V and 6 bases from J; bases unmatched to any gene: 12. The CDR3 DNA reads as TGTGCCAGCAGCTTATACCCCGCGACAGGGGGTGGGGATACGCAGTATTTT. Protein sequence: CASSLYPATGGGDTQYF.

This clonotype was detected only a few times. The chain has TRBV6-2 or TRBV6-3 and TRBJ2-3, with TRBD2 as a possible D gene (5 bases). This CDR3 contains 15 residues. V lost 5 bases to trimming and J lost 11 bases, with 23 bases between them. Germline V gene data show CDR1 as MNHEY and CDR2 as SVGEGT. In DNA, the CDR3 is TGTGCCAGCAGTGCCAATCCCGACTACCTATTCGAGCAGTATTTT. Translation: CASSANPDYLFEQYF.

This clonotype was counted ten times or more. This chain uses TRBV7-9 with TRBJ1-5, with TRBD1 identical over 8 bases. J was trimmed by 1 base and V by 5 bases; bases with no gene match: 4. The germline CDR1 and CDR2 sequences are SEHNR and FQNEAQ (reference sequence). The CDR3 totals 15 residues. CDR3 DNA sequence: TGTGCCAGCAGCATGACAGGGGAGAGCAATCAGCCCCAGCATTTT. Protein: CASSMTGESNQPQHF.

V is TRBV10-3 and J is TRBJ2-1, with TRBD1 matching over 7 bases. Looked up from germline, CDR1 is ENHRY and CDR2 is SYGVKD. This CDR3 has 12 residues. Losses at the gene ends were 3 bases for V and 7 bases for J; bases not matched to a gene: 0. This CDR3 is CAISDRGNEQFF. The CDR3 DNA sequence: TGTGCCATCAGTGACAGGGGGAATGAGCAGTTCTTC.

This clonotype was observed at least ten times. CDR3 DNA: TGTGCCAGCAGCCAAGTCCTCGGAACCGGGACACCAAATCAGCCCCAGCATTTT. Encoded protein: CASSQVLGTGTPNQPQHF. V usage is TRBV7-6 and J usage is TRBJ1-5; D is possibly TRBD1 (6 bases). Trimming shortened V by 5 bases and J by 4 bases, and 24 bases separated the two germline ends. CDR1 and CDR2 (germline): SGHVS, FNYEAQ. The length of the CDR3 is 18 residues.

There are many counts of this clonotype. The gene calls are TRBV11-2 and TRBJ1-1, with D uncertain. Deletions cut 9 bases from V and 7 bases from J, with 6 bases between. The CDR3 has 9 amino acids. CDR1 SGHAT and CDR2 FQNNGV come from the germline V gene. CDR3 coding DNA: TGTGCCAGTGGGGTTGAAGCTTTCTTT. Its translation: CASGVEAFF.

This clonotype showed up many times. The chain uses TRBV3-1 and TRBJ1-2; D may be TRBD1 (6 bases). This CDR3 is built from 14 residues. From germline, CDR1 is LGHDT and CDR2 YNNKEL (reference sequence). Trimming left V 1 base short and J 5 bases short, with 11 bases between. CDR3 amino acids: CASSQAGVKYGYTF. The DNA for the CDR3 is TGTGCCAGCAGCCAAGCAGGGGTAAAGTATGGCTACACCTTC.

This clonotype has at least ten counts. The chain couples TRBV6-1 to TRBJ1-2; D call uncertain. The CDR3 runs to 13 residues. Germline V gene sequence: CDR1 MNHNS, CDR2 SASEGT. V lost 0 bases and J lost 4, with 6 bases in between. CDR3: CASSEAAAYGYTF. CDR3 bases: TGTGCCAGCAGTGAAGCGGCAGCCTATGGCTACACCTTC.